The clone carrying this T cell receptor (beta chain) was counted only a few times. Its antigen remains unidentified. This sample stems from a study of T-cell reconstitution after alpha-beta-depleted transplantation in children. Study results and caveats: Recipient T cells and thymic progenitors that survived gave rise to the high TCRbeta diversity observed at day 60 in some patients. Newly produced T cells mostly accounted for T-cell counts and diversity one year post-transplant. Reported findings indicate that, about two months after transplant, alpha-beta T cells came from several hundred expanded clones, which were derived from non-depleted graft cells.

Germline CDR1 MNHEY, CDR2 SVGAGI. V was cut by 2 bases and J by 3 bases, with 11 bases left in between. The CDR3 has 15 amino acids. Unique molecular identifiers were incorporated during preparation of the TCRbeta library. TCRdb called the PCR reads again in MiXCR, with one record for every CDR3 protein. The sample lists just over 950,000 distinct CDR3 sequences, roughly 31% seen once, with over 25% in the top ten. This specimen consisted of PBMCs, mostly from graft donor cells, obtained 360 days after TCRalphabeta/CD19-depleted stem cell transplant. The rearrangement joins TRBV6-5 to TRBJ2-1, with a weak D call TRBD1 (5 bases). This receptor was identified in a boy younger than two who had a stem cell transplant for SCID, so the T cells may come from the graft donor. Here the CDR3 DNA reads TGTGCCAGCAGTTACCAAGGCAGGGTCTACAATGAGCAGTTCTTC. It specifies CASSYQGRVYNEQFF.